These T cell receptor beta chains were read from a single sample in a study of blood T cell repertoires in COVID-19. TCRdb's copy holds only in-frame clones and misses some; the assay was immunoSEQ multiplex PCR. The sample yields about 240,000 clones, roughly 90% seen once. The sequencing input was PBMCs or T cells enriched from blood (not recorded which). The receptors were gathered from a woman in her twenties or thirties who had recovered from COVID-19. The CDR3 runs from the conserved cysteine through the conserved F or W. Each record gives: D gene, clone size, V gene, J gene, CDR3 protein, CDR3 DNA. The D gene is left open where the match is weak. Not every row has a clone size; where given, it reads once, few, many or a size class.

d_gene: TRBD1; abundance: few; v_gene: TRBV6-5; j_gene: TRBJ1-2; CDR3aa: CASRPSGTGYGYTF; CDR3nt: TGTGCCAGCAGACCGTCCGGGACAGGGTATGGCTACACCTTC
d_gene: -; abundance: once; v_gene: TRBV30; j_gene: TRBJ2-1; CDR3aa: CAWSVRLGAGGYNEQFF; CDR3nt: TGTGCCTGGAGTGTACGATTAGGAGCGGGTGGTTACAATGAGCAGTTCTTC
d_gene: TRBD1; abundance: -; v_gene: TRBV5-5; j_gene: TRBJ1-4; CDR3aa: CASSLAAQTGNNEKLFF; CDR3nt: TGTGCCAGCAGCTTGGCCGCTCAGACAGGGAATAATGAAAAACTGTTTTTT
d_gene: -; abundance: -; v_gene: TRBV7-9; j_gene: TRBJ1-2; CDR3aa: CASTPLQGAISGGYTF; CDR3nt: TGTGCCAGCACCCCTTTGCAAGGGGCCATATCAGGGGGCTACACCTTC
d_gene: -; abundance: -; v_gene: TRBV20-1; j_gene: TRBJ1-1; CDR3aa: CRLSTDEAFF; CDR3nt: TGCAGACTTTCCACCGATGAAGCTTTCTTT
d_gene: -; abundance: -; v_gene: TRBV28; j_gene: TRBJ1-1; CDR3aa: CASSFGGASGTEAFF; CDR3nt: TGTGCCAGCAGTTTTGGGGGGGCGTCAGGCACTGAAGCTTTCTTT
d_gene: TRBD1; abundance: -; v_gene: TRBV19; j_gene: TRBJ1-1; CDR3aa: CASSIAGQAIAEAFF; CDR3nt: TGTGCCAGTAGTATAGCCGGACAGGCGATCGCTGAAGCTTTCTTT
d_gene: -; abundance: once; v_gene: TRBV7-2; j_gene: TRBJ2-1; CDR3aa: CASSKSGLAVAEQFF; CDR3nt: TGTGCCAGCAGCAAATCTGGTCTAGCAGTGGCTGAGCAGTTCTTC
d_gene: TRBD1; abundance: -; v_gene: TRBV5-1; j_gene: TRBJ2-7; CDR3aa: CASSPRTGGFSYEQYF; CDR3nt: TGCGCCAGCAGTCCACGGACAGGGGGCTTCTCCTACGAGCAGTACTTC
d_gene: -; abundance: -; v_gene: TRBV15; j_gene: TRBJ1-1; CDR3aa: CATSRVVLWGTGQNTEAFF; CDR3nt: TGTGCCACCAGCAGAGTGGTGCTGTGGGGCACAGGGCAGAACACTGAAGCTTTCTTT
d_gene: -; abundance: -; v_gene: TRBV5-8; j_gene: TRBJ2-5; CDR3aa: CASSYSQGRETQYF; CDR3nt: TGTGCCAGCAGCTACTCACAGGGGAGGGAGACCCAGTACTTC
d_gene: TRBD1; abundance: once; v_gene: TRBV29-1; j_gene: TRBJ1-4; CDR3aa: CSVGRQGSNEKLFF; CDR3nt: TGCAGCGTTGGTAGACAGGGCTCTAATGAAAAACTGTTTTTT
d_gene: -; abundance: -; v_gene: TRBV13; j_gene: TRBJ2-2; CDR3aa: CASSLVPERDILSANTGELFF; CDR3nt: TGTGCCAGCAGCTTAGTTCCCGAGCGGGACATACTTAGCGCGAACACCGGGGAGCTGTTTTTT
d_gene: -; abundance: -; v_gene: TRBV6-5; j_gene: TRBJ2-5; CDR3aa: CASRGTAQETQYF; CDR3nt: TGTGCCAGCAGGGGGACTGCACAAGAGACCCAGTACTTC
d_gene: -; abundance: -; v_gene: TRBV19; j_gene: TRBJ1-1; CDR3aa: CASSIQGNTEAFF; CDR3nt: TGTGCCAGTAGTATACAGGGCAACACTGAAGCTTTCTTT
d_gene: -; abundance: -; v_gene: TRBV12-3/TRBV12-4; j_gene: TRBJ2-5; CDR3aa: CASSWTDQETQYF; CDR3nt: TGTGCCAGCAGTTGGACAGACCAAGAGACCCAGTACTTC
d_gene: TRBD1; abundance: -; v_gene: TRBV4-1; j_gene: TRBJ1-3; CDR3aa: CASSQTGTVTIPLSGNTIYF; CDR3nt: TGCGCCAGCAGCCAGACCGGGACAGTCACCATCCCGCTCTCTGGAAACACCATATATTTT
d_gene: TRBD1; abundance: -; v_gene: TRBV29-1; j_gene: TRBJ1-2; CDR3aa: CSVSQGDFDGYTF; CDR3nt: TGCAGCGTCTCCCAGGGGGATTTCGACGGCTACACCTTC
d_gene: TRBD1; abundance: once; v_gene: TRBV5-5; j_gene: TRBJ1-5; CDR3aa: CASSQDRGRAQHF; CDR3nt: TGTGCCAGCAGCCAGGACAGGGGGCGGGCCCAGCATTTT
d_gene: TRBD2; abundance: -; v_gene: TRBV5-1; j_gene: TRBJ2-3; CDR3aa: CASSFLAGGTTDTQYF; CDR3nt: TGCGCCAGCAGCTTTCTAGCGGGAGGAACCACAGATACGCAGTATTTT
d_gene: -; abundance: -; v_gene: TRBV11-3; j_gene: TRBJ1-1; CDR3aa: CASSTGGTEAFF; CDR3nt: TGTGCCAGCAGCACCGGAGGGACTGAAGCTTTCTTT
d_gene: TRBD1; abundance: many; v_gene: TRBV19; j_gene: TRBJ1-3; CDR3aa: CASPPGQGAKAAGNTIYF; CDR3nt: TGTGCCAGCCCACCGGGACAGGGGGCGAAAGCAGCTGGAAACACCATATATTTT
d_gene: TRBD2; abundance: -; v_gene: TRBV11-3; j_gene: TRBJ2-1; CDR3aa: CASSPRLAGDNEQFF; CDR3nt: TGTGCCAGCAGCCCGAGACTAGCGGGAGATAATGAGCAGTTCTTC
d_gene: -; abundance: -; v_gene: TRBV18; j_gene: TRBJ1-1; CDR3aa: CASSPTGNEAFF; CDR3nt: TGTGCCAGCTCACCCACAGGGAACGAAGCTTTCTTT
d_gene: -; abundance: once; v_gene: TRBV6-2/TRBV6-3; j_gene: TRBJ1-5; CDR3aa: CASSLAIQPQHF; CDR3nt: TGTGCCAGCAGTTTAGCGATTCAGCCCCAGCATTTT
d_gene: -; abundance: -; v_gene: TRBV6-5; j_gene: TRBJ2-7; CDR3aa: CASSYSGQAGFYEQYF; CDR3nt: TGTGCCAGCAGTTACTCCGGACAGGCGGGGTTTTACGAGCAGTACTTC
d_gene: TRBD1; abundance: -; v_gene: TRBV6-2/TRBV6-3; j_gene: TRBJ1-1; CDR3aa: CASSYPRRGLGTEAFF; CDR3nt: TGTGCCAGCAGTTACCCCCGCAGGGGGCTGGGGACTGAAGCTTTCTTT
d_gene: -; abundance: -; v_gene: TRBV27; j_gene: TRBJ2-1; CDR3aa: CASSYELKHEQFF; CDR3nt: TGTGCCAGCAGTTACGAGCTAAAACATGAGCAGTTCTTC
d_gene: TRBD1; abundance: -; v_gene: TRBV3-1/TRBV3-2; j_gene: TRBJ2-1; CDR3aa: CASSTTTGEEQFF; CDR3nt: TGTGCCAGCAGTACGACGACAGGGGAAGAGCAGTTCTTC
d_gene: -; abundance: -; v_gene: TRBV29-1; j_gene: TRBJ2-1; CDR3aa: CSVEVPGYVYNEQFF; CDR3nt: TGCAGCGTTGAAGTCCCGGGATACGTTTACAATGAGCAGTTCTTC
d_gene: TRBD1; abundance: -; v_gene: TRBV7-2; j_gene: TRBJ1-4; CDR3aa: CASSLRGGQGYEKLFF; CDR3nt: TGTGCCAGCAGCTTAAGGGGGGGACAGGGGTATGAAAAACTGTTTTTT
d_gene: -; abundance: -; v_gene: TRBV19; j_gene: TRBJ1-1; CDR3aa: CASTPLRGATEAFF; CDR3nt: TGTGCCAGTACACCCCTTCGGGGGGCAACGGAAGCTTTCTTT
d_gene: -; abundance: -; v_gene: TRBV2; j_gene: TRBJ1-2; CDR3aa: CASSDTLEPYGYTF; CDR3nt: TGTGCCAGCAGTGATACTTTGGAGCCCTATGGCTACACCTTC
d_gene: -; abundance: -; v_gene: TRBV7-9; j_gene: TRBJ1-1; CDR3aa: CASSLRRTIGDTEAFF; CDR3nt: TGTGCCAGCAGCTTACGACGTACTATCGGCGACACTGAAGCTTTCTTT
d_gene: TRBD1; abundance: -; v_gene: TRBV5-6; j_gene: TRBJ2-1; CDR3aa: CASSRPGTGIGDNEQFF; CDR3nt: TGTGCCAGCAGCCGTCCCGGGACAGGGATTGGCGACAATGAGCAGTTCTTC
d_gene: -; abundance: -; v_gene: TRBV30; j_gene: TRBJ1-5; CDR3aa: CAWSVEGNQPQHF; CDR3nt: TGTGCCTGGAGTGTTGAGGGCAATCAGCCCCAGCATTTT
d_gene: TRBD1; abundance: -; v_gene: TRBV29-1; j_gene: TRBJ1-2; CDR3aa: CSVVGEGAYGYTF; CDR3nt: TGCAGCGTTGTAGGCGAGGGGGCTTATGGCTACACCTTC
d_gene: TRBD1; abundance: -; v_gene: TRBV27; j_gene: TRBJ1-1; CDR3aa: CASRVTGGTEAFF; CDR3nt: TGTGCCAGCAGGGTGACAGGGGGCACTGAAGCTTTCTTT
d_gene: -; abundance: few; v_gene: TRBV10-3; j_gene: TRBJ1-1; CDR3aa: CAISESFGATEAFF; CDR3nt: TGTGCCATCAGTGAGTCTTTTGGGGCAACTGAAGCTTTCTTT
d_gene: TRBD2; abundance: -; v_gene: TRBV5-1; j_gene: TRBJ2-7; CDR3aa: CASSRTSGRTYEQYF; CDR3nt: TGCGCCAGCAGCAGAACTAGCGGGAGGACCTACGAGCAGTACTTC
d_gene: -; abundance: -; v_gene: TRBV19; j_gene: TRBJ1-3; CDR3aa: CASRSGTTPGNTIYF; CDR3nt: TGTGCCAGTAGATCGGGGACAACTCCTGGAAACACCATATATTTT
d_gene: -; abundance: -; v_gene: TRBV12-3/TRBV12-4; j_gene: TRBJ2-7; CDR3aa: CASNLGDGYEQYF; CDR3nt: TGTGCCAGCAACCTCGGAGACGGCTACGAGCAGTACTTC
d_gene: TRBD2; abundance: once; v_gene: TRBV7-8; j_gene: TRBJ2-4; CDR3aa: CASSFGAGPAKNIQYF; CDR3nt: TGTGCCAGCAGCTTTGGAGCGGGGCCAGCCAAAAACATTCAGTACTTC
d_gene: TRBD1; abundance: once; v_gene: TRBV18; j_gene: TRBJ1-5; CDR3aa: CATGQGGNQPQHF; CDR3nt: TGTGCCACCGGACAGGGCGGCAATCAGCCCCAGCATTTT
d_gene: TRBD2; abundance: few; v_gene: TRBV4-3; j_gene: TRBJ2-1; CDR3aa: CASSHASGRASDEQFF; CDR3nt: TGCGCCAGCAGCCATGCGAGCGGGAGGGCAAGCGATGAGCAGTTCTTC
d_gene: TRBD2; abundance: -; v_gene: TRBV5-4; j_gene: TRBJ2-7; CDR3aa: CASSPEWTSGEKEQYF; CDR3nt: TGTGCCAGCAGCCCAGAATGGACTAGCGGGGAGAAAGAGCAGTACTTC
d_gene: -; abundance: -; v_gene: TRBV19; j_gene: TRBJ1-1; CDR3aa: CASNRGFGTEAFF; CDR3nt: TGTGCCAGTAATAGGGGATTTGGCACTGAAGCTTTCTTT
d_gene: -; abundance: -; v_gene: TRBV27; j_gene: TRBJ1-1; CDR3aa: CASSTSGFNTEAFF; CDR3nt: TGTGCCAGCAGCACGTCAGGGTTCAACACTGAAGCTTTCTTT
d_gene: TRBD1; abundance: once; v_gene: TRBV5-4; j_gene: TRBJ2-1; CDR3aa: CASRAGTGTPSEQFF; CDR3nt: TGTGCCAGCAGAGCCGGGACAGGAACACCCAGTGAGCAGTTCTTC
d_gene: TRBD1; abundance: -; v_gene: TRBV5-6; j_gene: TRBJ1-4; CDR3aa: CASSPGQRNEKLFF; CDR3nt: TGTGCCAGCAGCCCGGGACAGCGCAATGAAAAACTGTTTTTT
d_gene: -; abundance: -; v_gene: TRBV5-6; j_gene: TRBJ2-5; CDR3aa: CASSSDPLAETQYF; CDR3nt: TGTGCCAGCAGCTCGGACCCCCTAGCAGAGACCCAATACTTC
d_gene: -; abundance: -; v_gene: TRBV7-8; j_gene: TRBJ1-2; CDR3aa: CASSSGQNYGYTF; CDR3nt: TGTGCCAGCAGCTCCGGACAGAACTATGGCTACACCTTC
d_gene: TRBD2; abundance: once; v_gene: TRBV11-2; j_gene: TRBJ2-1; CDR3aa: CASSLRGGTAGEQFF; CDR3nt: TGTGCCAGCAGCTTGCGGGGGGGAACGGCCGGTGAGCAGTTCTTC
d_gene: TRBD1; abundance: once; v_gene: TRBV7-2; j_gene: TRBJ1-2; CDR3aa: CASSRTGTNYGYTF; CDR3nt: TGTGCCAGCAGCCGGACAGGGACGAACTATGGCTACACCTTC
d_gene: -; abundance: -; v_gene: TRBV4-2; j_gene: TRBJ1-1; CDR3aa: CASSPTPQRTANEAFF; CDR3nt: TGTGCCAGCAGCCCAACACCCCAACGGACAGCTAATGAAGCTTTCTTT
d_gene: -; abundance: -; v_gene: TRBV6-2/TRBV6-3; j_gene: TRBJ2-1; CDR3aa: CASSYLGGEDNEQFF; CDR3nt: TGTGCCAGCAGTTACCTGGGGGGTGAGGACAATGAGCAGTTCTTC
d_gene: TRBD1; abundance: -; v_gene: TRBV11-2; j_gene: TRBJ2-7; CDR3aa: CASGGQGVSYEQYF; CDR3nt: TGTGCCAGCGGGGGACAGGGGGTTTCCTACGAGCAGTACTTC
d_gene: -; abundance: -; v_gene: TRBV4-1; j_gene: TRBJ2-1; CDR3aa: CASSQWSGSSYNEQFF; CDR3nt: TGCGCCAGCAGCCAATGGAGTGGGAGCTCCTACAATGAGCAGTTCTTC